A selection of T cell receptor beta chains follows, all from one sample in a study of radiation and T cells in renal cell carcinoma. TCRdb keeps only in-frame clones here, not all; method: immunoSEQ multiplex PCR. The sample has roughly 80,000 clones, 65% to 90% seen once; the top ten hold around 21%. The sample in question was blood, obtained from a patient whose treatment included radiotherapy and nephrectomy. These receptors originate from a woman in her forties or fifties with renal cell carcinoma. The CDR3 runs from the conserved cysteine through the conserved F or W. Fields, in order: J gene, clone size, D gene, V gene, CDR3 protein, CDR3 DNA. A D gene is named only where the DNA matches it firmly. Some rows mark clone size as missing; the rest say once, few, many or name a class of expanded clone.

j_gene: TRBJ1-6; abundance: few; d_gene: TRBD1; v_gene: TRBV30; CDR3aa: CAWKDRQGYNSPLHF; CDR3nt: TGTGCCTGGAAGGACCGACAGGGATATAATTCACCCCTCCACTTT
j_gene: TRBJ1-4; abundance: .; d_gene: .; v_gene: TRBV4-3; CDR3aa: CASSQEGPRRGEKLFF; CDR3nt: TGCGCCAGCAGCCAAGAGGGTCCCCGGAGGGGTGAAAAACTGTTTTTT
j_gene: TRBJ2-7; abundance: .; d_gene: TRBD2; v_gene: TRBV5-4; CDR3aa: CASSLDGTSFYEQYF; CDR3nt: TGTGCCAGCAGCTTGGATGGGACTAGCTTCTACGAGCAGTACTTC
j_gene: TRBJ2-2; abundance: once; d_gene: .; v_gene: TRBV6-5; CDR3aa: CASSYAGELFF; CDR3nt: TGTGCCAGCAGTTATGCCGGGGAGCTGTTTTTT
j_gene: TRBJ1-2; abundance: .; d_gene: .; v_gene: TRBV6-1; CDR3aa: CASSENGDVGYTF; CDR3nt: TGTGCCAGCAGTGAGAATGGAGACGTTGGCTACACCTTC
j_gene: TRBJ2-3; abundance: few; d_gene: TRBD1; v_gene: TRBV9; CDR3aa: CASSVRQGSTDTQYF; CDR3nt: TGTGCCAGCAGCGTAAGACAGGGTAGCACAGATACGCAGTATTTT
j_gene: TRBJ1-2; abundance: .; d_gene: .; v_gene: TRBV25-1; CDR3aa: CASSVGGARNYGYTF; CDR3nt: TGTGCCAGCAGTGTTGGGGGGGCCCGGAACTATGGCTACACCTTC
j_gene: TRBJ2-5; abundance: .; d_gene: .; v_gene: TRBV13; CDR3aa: CASSSEASGLVETQYF; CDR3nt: TGTGCCAGCAGCTCCGAGGCTTCAGGGTTGGTGGAGACCCAGTACTTC
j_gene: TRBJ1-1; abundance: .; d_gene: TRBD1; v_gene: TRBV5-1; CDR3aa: CASSMQGVGTEAFF; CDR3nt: TGCGCCAGCAGCATGCAGGGGGTAGGTACTGAAGCTTTCTTT
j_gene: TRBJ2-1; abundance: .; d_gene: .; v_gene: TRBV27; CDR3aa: CASRTLVDNEQFF; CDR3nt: TGTGCCAGCAGAACCCTAGTTGACAATGAGCAGTTCTTC
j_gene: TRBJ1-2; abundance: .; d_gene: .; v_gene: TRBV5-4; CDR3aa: CASSLAGQSYGYTF; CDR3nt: TGTGCCAGCAGCTTGGCCGGACAGTCTTATGGCTACACCTTC
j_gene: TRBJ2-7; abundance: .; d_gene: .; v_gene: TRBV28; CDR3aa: CASRRDEQYF; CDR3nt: TGTGCCAGCAGGAGGGACGAGCAGTACTTC
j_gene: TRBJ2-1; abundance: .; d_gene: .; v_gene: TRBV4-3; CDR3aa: CASSQELASYNEQFF; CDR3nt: TGCGCCAGCAGCCAAGAGTTAGCTTCTTACAATGAGCAGTTCTTC
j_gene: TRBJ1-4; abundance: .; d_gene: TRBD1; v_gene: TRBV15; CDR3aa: CATSRDNRGQEKLFF; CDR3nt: TGTGCCACCAGCAGAGATAACAGGGGGCAAGAAAAACTGTTTTTT
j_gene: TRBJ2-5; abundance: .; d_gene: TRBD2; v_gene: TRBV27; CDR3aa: CASSLSLAGGRKTQYF; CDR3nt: TGTGCCAGCAGTTTATCTCTAGCGGGGGGGCGAAAGACCCAGTACTTC
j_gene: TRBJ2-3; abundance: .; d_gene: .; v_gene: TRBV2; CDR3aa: CASREGTVSTDTQYF; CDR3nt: TGTGCCAGCAGGGAAGGGACGGTCAGCACAGATACGCAGTATTTT
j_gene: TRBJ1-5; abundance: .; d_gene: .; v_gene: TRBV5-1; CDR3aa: CASSPDLTEQPQHF; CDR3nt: TGCGCCAGCAGCCCGGACTTAACGGAACAGCCCCAGCATTTT
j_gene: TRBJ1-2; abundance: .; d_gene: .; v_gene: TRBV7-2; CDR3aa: CASSLEGTTFSGGYTF; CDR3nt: TGTGCCAGCAGTCTCGAGGGGACTACGTTTTCGGGGGGCTACACCTTC
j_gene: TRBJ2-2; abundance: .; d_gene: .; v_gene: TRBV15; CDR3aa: CATSRSLDTGELFF; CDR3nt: TGTGCCACCAGCAGATCCTTGGATACCGGGGAGCTGTTTTTT
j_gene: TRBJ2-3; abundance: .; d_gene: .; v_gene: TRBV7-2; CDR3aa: CASSLVGSSEGTQYF; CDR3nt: TGTGCCAGCAGCTTAGTTGGTAGCTCGGAAGGTACGCAGTATTTT